The sequence of this T cell receptor beta chain was determined in a study of cytomegalovirus exposure and HLA in healthy donors. Regarding the study as a whole: A later analysis reportedly found fewer N-insertions in an Asian-associated ancestry cluster than the roughly 700-donor mean. Associated with cytomegalovirus, according to the listing, were around 160 TCR beta chains.

Comment on this clone: Its antigen remains unidentified.

60 Vbeta and 13 Jbeta primers were used in PCR. Produced via immunoSEQ multiplex PCR; TCRdb's table is partial and in-frame only. Here the sample spans about 120,000 clones, roughly 79% being singletons. The sequenced material came from PBMCs. This sequence was found in a woman under 40 in good health and CMV-seronegative.

The CDR3 region is CAISERGGGPYEQYF. For the CDR3, the DNA is TGTGCCATCAGTGAGCGTGGGGGAGGGCCCTACGAGCAGTACTTC. The V and J genes are TRBV10-3 and TRBJ2-7; TRBD2 aligns across 7 bases. CDR1 and CDR2 (germline): ENHRY, SYGVKD. The CDR3 spans 15 residues. Trimming at V came to 2 bases and at J to 2 bases, leaving 6 bases not matched to a gene.